The 12 T cell receptor beta chains reported below all come from one sample, sequenced in a study of low-dose radiotherapy and immunotherapy resistance in tumors. Gene-specific TRAV and TRBV primers were used for first-strand cDNA, covering alpha and beta chains. TCRs were amplified for 15 to 25 PCR cycles with a constant-region primer and V-primer adapter. Each CDR3 protein gets one entry after TCRdb re-called the reads with MiXCR. The table shows 15,000 to 20,000 distinct CDR3 sequences, with about two thirds occurring only once. The receptors here all came from a human donor with advanced metastatic prostate, ovarian, gallbladder or colorectal cancer (not recorded which). This table probably holds off-target reads from a library built for another chain.

The genes are TRBV29-1 and TRBJ2-3; a weak D match, TRBD1 (5 bases). Trimming removed 2 bases from V and 5 bases from J, with 14 bases in between. Germline V gene lookup returns CDR1 SQVTM and CDR2 ANQGSEA. CDR3 length: 14 amino acids. CDR3 loop: CSVERTPLGDTQYF. CDR3 DNA sequence: TGCAGCGTTGAACGGACACCCCTTGGAGATACGCAGTATTTT.

The chain couples TRBV29-1 to TRBJ1-5, with 9 bases aligning to TRBD1. Trimming removed 4 bases from V and 6 bases from J; junction bases left unmatched: 4. This CDR3 spans 13 amino acids. CDR1 SQVTM and CDR2 ANQGSEA come from the germline V gene. CDR3: CSVGEGQGQPQHF. CDR3 in DNA: TGCAGCGTTGGAGAGGGACAGGGTCAGCCCCAGCATTTT. Based on the CDR3 plus reference TRBV29-1 and TRBJ1-5, the full variable domain is SAVISQKPSRDICQRGTSLTIQCQVDSQVTMMFWYRQQPGQSLTLIATANQGSEATYESGFVIDKFPISRPNLTFSTLTVSNMSPEDSSIYLCSVGEGQGQPQHFGDGTRLSIL.

In nucleotides, the CDR3 is TGTGCCAGCATAGAGATAGGGCCCGGGGAGCTGTTTTTT. Translating it yields CASIEIGPGELFF. This chain links TRBV12-3 or TRBV12-4 with TRBJ2-2; no reliable D call. V was cut by 7 bases and J by 6 bases, with 12 bases left in between. CDR3 length equals 13 residues.

V and J are TRBV2 and TRBJ2-3, with D possibly being TRBD1 (6 bases). CDR1 is SNHLY and CDR2 is FYNNEI in the germline V gene. The V end was cut by 6 bases, the J end by 0 bases, with 19 bases between. CDR3 size: 17 residues. This CDR3 reads CASSPTPGTTSTDTQYF. Written as DNA, the CDR3 is TGTGCCAGCAGCCCCACCCCCGGGACAACTAGCACAGATACGCAGTATTTT.

J is TRBJ1-1 and V is TRBV6-2 or TRBV6-3; the D gene is possibly TRBD1 (5 bases). V was pared by 2 bases and J by 4 bases, with 8 bases between. There are 13 residues in the CDR3. In germline, CDR1 is MNHEY, CDR2 SVGEGT. The CDR3 loop is CASSYRGITEAFF. DNA of the CDR3: TGTGCCAGCAGTTACAGGGGAATCACTGAAGCTTTCTTT.

The chain carries TRBV10-3 and TRBJ2-7; 9 bases are shared with TRBD1. Germline loops: CDR1 ENHRY, CDR2 SYGVKD. The CDR3 has 14 amino acids. With V trimmed by 4 bases and J by 3 bases, 4 bases remained unmatched. CDR3 amino acids: CAISGRDRDYEQYF. The CDR3 nucleotides are TGTGCCATCAGTGGCCGGGACAGGGACTACGAGCAGTACTTC.

This clonotype was seen once. The chain joins TRBV12-3 or TRBV12-4 to TRBJ2-3; no clear D. CDR3 length equals 14 residues. The ends were cut back, 3 bases at V and 0 bases at J, with 7 bases in the middle. The CDR3: CASSFYGSTDTQYF. As DNA, the CDR3 is TGTGCCAGCAGTTTTTACGGTAGCACAGATACGCAGTATTTT.

The chain uses TRBV15 and TRBJ1-2; tentatively, D is TRBD1 (6 bases). The germline V and J ends were trimmed by 0 bases and 8 bases, with 22 bases remaining between them. In germline, CDR1 is LNHNV, CDR2 YYDKDF (reference sequence). The CDR3 sequence is 17 residues long. The CDR3 DNA sequence: TGTGCCACCAGCAGAGATGGGGACGGGGGCCTCCTCGGGGGCTACACCTTC. Amino acids: CATSRDGDGGLLGGYTF.

The rearrangement links TRBV6-2 or TRBV6-3 to TRBJ2-7; D might be TRBD1 or TRBD2, each matching 5 bases. V was trimmed by 7 bases and J by 3 bases, leaving 19 bases between them. This CDR3 has 15 amino acids. The V gene's germline CDR1 is MNHEY and CDR2 SVGEGT. The CDR3 sequence is CASTHGAGLRYEQYF. The CDR3 bases are TGTGCCAGCACCCACGGGGCCGGTCTTCGCTACGAGCAGTACTTC.

This rearrangement joins TRBV6-8 to TRBJ2-2; 11 bases align to TRBD2. Germline V gene lookup returns CDR1 MNHGY and CDR2 SAAAGT. The length of the CDR3 is 15 residues. V was clipped by 6 bases and J by 3 bases; unmatched bases: 3. The CDR3 is CASRPGLADTGELFF. CDR3 nucleotide sequence: TGTGCCAGCAGGCCGGGACTAGCGGACACCGGGGAGCTGTTTTTT.

The chain has TRBV28 and TRBJ1-1; possibly TRBD1 for D (5 bases). Germline V CDR1 and CDR2: MDHEN, SYDVKM. The CDR3 runs to 13 residues. Trimming pared 3 bases from V and 6 bases from J, leaving 11 bases between. The chain's CDR3 is CASSLRGVSEAFF. The CDR3, as DNA: TGTGCCAGCAGTTTGCGAGGGGTTTCTGAAGCTTTCTTT.

The chain employs TRBV9 and TRBJ2-7; 12 positions match TRBD2. V was clipped by 4 bases and J by 6 bases; unmatched bases: 5. The CDR3 runs to 14 residues. Germline CDR1 is SGDLS and CDR2 is YYNGEE. This CDR3 reads CASSPTSGSFEQYF. In nucleotides, the CDR3 is TGTGCCAGCAGCCCGACTAGCGGGAGTTTCGAGCAGTACTTC. Full variable domain (missing parts from reference TRBV9 and TRBJ2-7): DSGVTQTPKHLITATGQRVTLRCSPRSGDLSVYWYQQSLDQGLQFLIQYYNGEERAKGNILERFSAQQFPDLHSELNLSSLELGDSALYFCASSPTSGSFEQYFGPGTRLTVT.